This T cell receptor (beta chain) originates from a study of graft-versus-host responses after intestinal transplantation. Study-level results: The authors found GvH clones in recipient marrow, some appearing first in ileum or blood.

Trimming shortened V by 5 bases and J by 1 base, and 12 bases separated the two germline ends. The CDR3 runs to 15 residues. The germline gives CDR1 SGHVS, CDR2 FQNEAQ. As to this clone: Its target is unknown.

The protocol was immunoSEQ multiplex PCR, while the TCRdb copy is restricted to in-frame clones and leaves out a portion. The data hold around 89,000 clones, with around 93% observed a single time. This chain links TRBV7-8 with TRBJ1-5; weak D call: TRBD1 (5 bases). The receptor was isolated from a human donor who was the organ donor for an intestinal transplant. This specimen consisted of unstimulated CD8+ T cells sorted from spleen or lymph node cells, obtained before transplant. The CDR3 loop reads CASSAAGGSNQPQHF. The CDR3 coding sequence is TGTGCCAGCAGCGCAGCCGGGGGGAGCAATCAGCCCCAGCATTTT.